Listed below are T cell receptor beta chains from one sample, sequenced in a study of cytomegalovirus exposure and HLA in healthy donors. Assay used: immunoSEQ multiplex PCR; TCRdb lists only in-frame clones, some missing. The sample includes roughly 180,000 clones, more than 80% of them seen just once. Sequenced input: PBMCs. The receptors come from a man between 18 and 35 years old in good health and CMV-seronegative. Both conserved end residues are part of each CDR3. A D gene is named only where the DNA matches it firmly. Clone sizes are given selectively: once, few, many, or a class where the clone is expanded.

clone_size d_call j_call v_call cdr3_aa cdr3_nt
. . TRBJ2-7 TRBV5-1 CASSLGTGPYEQYF TGCGCCAGCAGCTTGGGTACAGGGCCCTACGAGCAGTACTTC
few TRBD1 TRBJ1-4 TRBV5-1 CASNPQGAQGEKLFF TGCGCCAGCAACCCTCAGGGGGCCCAAGGCGAAAAACTGTTTTTT
. . TRBJ1-4 TRBV5-4 CASSTGQSNEKLFF TGTGCCAGCAGCACAGGACAGTCAAACGAAAAACTGTTTTTT
once . TRBJ1-1 TRBV18 CASSPPVNTEAFF TGTGCCAGCTCACCCCCAGTGAACACTGAAGCTTTCTTT
. . TRBJ2-7 TRBV11-3 CASAPASLYEQYF TGTGCCAGCGCGCCGGCTAGCTTGTACGAGCAGTACTTC
. . TRBJ2-3 TRBV25-1 CAAARTDTQYF TGTGCCGCCGCTAGGACAGATACGCAGTATTTT
. TRBD2 TRBJ2-3 TRBV5-1 CASSPNSGNTDTQYF TGCGCCAGCAGCCCTAATAGCGGGAACACAGATACGCAGTATTTT
. TRBD1 TRBJ2-7 TRBV11-2 CASSQRSGTGGYEQYF TGTGCCAGCAGCCAACGTTCCGGGACAGGGGGCTACGAGCAGTACTTC
. . TRBJ1-1 TRBV29-1 CSVEDDRNTEAFF TGCAGCGTTGAAGATGACAGGAACACTGAAGCTTTCTTT
. . TRBJ1-2 TRBV7-9 CASSLTADGYTF TGTGCCAGCAGCTTAACAGCTGATGGCTACACCTTC
few . TRBJ2-2 TRBV10-1 CASSGGINSGELFF TGCGCCAGCAGTGGAGGGATAAATTCCGGGGAGCTGTTTTTT
. TRBD1 TRBJ2-2 TRBV25-1 CASSEYRAGGGELFF TGTGCCAGCAGTGAATATAGGGCAGGGGGCGGGGAGCTGTTTTTT
. . TRBJ2-1 TRBV11-2 CASSSSLRNEQFF TGTGCCAGCAGCTCTAGCCTTAGGAATGAGCAGTTCTTC
. . TRBJ2-7 TRBV27 CASSRGRVNEQYF TGTGCCAGCAGTAGAGGGCGGGTGAACGAGCAGTACTTC
. . TRBJ2-5 TRBV18 CASSPDTISGETQYF TGTGCCAGCTCACCAGACACAATCTCAGGGGAGACCCAGTACTTC
. TRBD2 TRBJ2-7 TRBV28 CASSHGLAGNYEQYF TGTGCCAGCAGCCATGGACTAGCGGGAAACTACGAGCAGTACTTC
once . TRBJ1-1 TRBV5-1 CASRASWWGGAFF TGCGCCAGCAGAGCCTCTTGGTGGGGGGGAGCTTTCTTT
. . TRBJ2-4 TRBV6-5 CASSAGLLAKNIQYF TGTGCCAGCAGTGCGGGGCTATTAGCCAAAAACATTCAGTACTTC
once . TRBJ1-5 TRBV6-1 CASSEITVSNQPQHF TGTGCCAGCAGTGAGATAACGGTAAGCAATCAGCCCCAGCATTTT
. . TRBJ1-2 TRBV7-2 CASSPIREAALGYTF TGTGCCAGCAGCCCGATTCGGGAGGCGGCCCTAGGCTACACCTTC
. TRBD1 TRBJ1-2 TRBV7-3 CASSRDSNYGYTF TGTGCCAGCAGCCGGGACAGTAACTATGGCTACACCTTC
. TRBD1 TRBJ1-2 TRBV2 CASSGDRGNYGYTF TGTGCCAGCAGCGGAGACAGGGGGAACTATGGCTACACCTTC
. . TRBJ2-1 TRBV11-2 CASSLDLSGYDSYNEQFF TGTGCCAGCAGCTTAGACTTATCCGGGTACGACTCCTACAATGAGCAGTTCTTC
. TRBD2 TRBJ2-1 TRBV7-6 CASSDTSGGARNEQFF TGTGCCAGCAGCGACACTAGCGGGGGGGCCCGTAATGAGCAGTTCTTC
. TRBD2 TRBJ2-2 TRBV6-4 CASRLAGDTGELFF TGTGCCAGCAGACTAGCGGGAGACACCGGGGAGCTGTTTTTT
few . TRBJ1-2 TRBV5-4 CASSLKQARTNYGYTF TGTGCCAGCAGCTTGAAGCAGGCCAGAACTAACTATGGCTACACCTTC
. TRBD2 TRBJ2-1 TRBV5-1 CASSLAGDYNEQFF TGCGCCAGCAGCTTAGCGGGAGACTACAATGAGCAGTTCTTC
few TRBD1 TRBJ1-4 TRBV7-8 CASSLAPGQVNEKLFF TGTGCCAGCAGCTTAGCGCCGGGACAGGTTAATGAAAAACTGTTTTTT
. . TRBJ2-3 TRBV7-2 CASSQRPPGGGVADTQYF TGTGCCAGCAGCCAACGACCCCCCGGGGGAGGAGTAGCAGATACGCAGTATTTT
. . TRBJ2-7 TRBV11-3 CASSFELAGIFEQYF TGTGCCAGCAGCTTCGAGCTAGCTGGGATCTTCGAGCAGTACTTC